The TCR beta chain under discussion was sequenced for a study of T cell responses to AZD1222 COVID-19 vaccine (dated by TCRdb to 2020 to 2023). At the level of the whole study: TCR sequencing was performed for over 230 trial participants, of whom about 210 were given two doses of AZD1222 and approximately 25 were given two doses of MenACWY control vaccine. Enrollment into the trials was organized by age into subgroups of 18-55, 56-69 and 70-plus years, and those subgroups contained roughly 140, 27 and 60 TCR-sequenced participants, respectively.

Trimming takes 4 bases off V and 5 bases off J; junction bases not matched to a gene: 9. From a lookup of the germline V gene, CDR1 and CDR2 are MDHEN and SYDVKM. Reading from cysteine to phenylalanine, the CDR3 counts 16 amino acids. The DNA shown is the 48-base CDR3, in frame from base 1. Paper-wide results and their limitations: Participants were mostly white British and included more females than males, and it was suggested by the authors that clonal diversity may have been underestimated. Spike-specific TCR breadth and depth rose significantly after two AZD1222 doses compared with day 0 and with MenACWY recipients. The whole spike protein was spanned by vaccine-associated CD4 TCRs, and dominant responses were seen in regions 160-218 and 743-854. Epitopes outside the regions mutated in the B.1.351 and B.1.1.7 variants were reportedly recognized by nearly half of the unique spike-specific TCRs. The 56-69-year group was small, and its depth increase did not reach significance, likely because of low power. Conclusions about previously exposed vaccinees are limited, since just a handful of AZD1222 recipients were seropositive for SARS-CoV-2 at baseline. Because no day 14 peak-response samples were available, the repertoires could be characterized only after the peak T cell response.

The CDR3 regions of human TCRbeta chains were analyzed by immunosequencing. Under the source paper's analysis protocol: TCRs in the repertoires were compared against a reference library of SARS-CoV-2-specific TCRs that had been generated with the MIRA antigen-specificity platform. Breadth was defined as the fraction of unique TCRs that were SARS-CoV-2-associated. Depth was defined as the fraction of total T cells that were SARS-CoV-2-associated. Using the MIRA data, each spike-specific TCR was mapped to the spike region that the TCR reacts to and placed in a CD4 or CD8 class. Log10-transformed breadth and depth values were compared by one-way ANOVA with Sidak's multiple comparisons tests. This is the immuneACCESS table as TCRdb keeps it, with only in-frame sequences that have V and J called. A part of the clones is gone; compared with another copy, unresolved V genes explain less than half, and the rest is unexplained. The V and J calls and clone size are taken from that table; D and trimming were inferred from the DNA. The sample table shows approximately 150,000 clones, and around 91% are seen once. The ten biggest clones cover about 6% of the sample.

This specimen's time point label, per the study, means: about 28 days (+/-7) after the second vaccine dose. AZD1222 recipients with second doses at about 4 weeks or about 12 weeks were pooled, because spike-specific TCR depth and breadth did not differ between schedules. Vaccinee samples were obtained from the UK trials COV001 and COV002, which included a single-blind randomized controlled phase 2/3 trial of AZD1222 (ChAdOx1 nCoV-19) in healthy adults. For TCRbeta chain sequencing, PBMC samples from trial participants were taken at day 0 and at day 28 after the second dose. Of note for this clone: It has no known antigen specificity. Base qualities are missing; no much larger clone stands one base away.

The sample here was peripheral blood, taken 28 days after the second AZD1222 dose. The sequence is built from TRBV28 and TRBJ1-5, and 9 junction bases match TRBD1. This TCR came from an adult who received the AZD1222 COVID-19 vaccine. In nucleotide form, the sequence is TGTGCCAGCAGTTCTTCTCCGGGACAGGGTGATCAGCCCCAGCATTTT. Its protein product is CASSSSPGQGDQPQHF.